The sample holds a few counts of the clone carrying this TCR beta chain. The data belong to a study of blood T cells in healthy people across ages. Per the germline V gene, CDR1 is DFQATT and CDR2 is SNEGSKA (reference sequence). The length of the CDR3 is 14 residues. Trimming took off 2 bases at V and 5 bases at J, with 15 bases between the two ends. Donors gave 8.5 to 10 milliliters of peripheral blood apiece. Alongside a J-beta primer mix, a sample-barcoded 5' primer served in a second PCR lasting about 7 to 12 cycles. TCRdb ran MiXCR on the 5' RACE reads and lists one entry per CDR3 protein. The sample carries around 620,000 distinct CDR3 sequences, roughly a quarter recorded once.

The sequencing input was blood. The chain joins TRBV20-1 to TRBJ2-5; a possible D gene is TRBD1 (5 bases). The TCR sequence derives from a woman in her 70s in good health. This CDR3 reads CSARHDSSGETQYF. CDR3 bases: TGCAGTGCTAGACATGACAGTTCTGGGGAGACCCAGTACTTC.